The clone carrying this T cell receptor (beta chain) appeared a few times. Its antigen remains unidentified. Uncontrolled infections, pregnancy, lactation or other autoimmune diseases led to patient exclusion. The PBMCs had their origin in 7.5 to 10 ml of fresh peripheral blood. This specimen comes from a study of Graves' ophthalmopathy and Graves' hyperthyroidism. Study outcomes and limitations: With about 88% sensitivity and less than 83% specificity, a 13-signature model separated ophthalmopathy from stable hyperthyroidism.

V lost 5 bases to trimming and J lost 6 bases, with 17 bases between them. This CDR3 has 15 amino acids. Germline assignment: CDR1 PRHDT and CDR2 FYEKMQ (reference sequence). The authors amplified TCR beta CDR3 regions, and they did so from RNA transcripts for repertoire sequencing. An initial RT-PCR round employing HTBI primers preceded a second-round multiplex PCR. TCRdb recomputed calls from the multiplex PCR reads with MiXCR, one row per CDR3 protein. This table has about 380,000 distinct CDR3 sequences, 15% to 19% appearing once. This receptor was taken from a woman aged 18-29 years with stable Graves' hyperthyroidism. V and J are TRBV13 and TRBJ2-4, with a weak D call TRBD2 (7 bases). The source material was peripheral blood. The CDR3 DNA sequence: TGTGCCAGCAGCCTTGGGGGGGCTTCGGGAAACATTCAGTACTTC. As protein: CASSLGGASGNIQYF.